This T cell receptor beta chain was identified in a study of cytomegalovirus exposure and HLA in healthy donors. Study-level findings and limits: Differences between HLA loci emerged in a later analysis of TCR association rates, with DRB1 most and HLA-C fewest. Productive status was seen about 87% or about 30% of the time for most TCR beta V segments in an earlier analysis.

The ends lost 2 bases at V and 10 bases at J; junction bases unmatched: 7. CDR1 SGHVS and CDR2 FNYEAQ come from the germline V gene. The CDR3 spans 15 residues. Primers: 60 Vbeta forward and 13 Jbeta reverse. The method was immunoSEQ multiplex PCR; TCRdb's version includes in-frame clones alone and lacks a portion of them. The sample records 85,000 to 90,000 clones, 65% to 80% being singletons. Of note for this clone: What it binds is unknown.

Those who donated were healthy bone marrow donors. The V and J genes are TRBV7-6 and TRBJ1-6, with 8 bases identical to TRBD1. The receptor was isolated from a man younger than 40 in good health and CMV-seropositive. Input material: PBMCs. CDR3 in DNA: TGTGCCAGCAGCTTATCACAGGGGGTGAGATCACCCCTCCACTTT. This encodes CASSLSQGVRSPLHF.